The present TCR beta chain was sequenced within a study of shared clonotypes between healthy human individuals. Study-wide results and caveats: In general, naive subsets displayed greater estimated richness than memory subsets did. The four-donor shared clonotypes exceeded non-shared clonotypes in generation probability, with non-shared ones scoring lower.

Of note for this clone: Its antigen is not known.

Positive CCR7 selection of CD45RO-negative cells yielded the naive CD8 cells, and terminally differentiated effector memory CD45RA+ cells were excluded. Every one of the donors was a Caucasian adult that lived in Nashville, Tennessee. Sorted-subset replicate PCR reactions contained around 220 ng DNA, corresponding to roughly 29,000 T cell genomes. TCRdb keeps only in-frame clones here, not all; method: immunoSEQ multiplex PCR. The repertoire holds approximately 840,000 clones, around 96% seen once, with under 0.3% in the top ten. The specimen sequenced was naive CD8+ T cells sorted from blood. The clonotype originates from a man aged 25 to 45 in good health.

The CDR3 here is CASSHPGGTEAFF. The CDR3 DNA follows: TGTGCCAGCAGTCATCCAGGGGGCACTGAAGCTTTCTTT. The J gene is TRBJ1-1, the V gene TRBV6-6; 7 bases line up with TRBD1. Germline trimming cut 5 bases from V and 4 bases from J; bases unmatched to any gene: 4. The CDR3 is 13 amino acids. Germline V CDR1 and CDR2: MNHNY, SVGAGI (reference sequence).